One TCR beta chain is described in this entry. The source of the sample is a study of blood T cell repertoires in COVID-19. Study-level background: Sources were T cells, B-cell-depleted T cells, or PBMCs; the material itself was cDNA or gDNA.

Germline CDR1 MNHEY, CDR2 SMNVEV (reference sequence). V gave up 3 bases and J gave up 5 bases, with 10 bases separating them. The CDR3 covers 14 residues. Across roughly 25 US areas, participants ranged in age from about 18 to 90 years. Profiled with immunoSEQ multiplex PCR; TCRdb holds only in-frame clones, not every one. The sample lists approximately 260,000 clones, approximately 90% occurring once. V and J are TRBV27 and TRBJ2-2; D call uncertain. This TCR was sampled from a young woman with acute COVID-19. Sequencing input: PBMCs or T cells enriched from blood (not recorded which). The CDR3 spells CASSFMAATGELFF. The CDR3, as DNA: TGTGCCAGCAGTTTTATGGCCGCTACCGGGGAGCTGTTTTTT.